The TCR beta chain described here comes from a study of control samples from healthy donors and cancer patients. The assay was immunoSEQ multiplex PCR, and TCRdb's table has in-frame clones only and misses some. The sample carries about 160,000 clones, roughly 94% recorded once. This clonotype was sampled from a woman aged 40 to 50 in good health. The sequenced material came from blood.

CDR3 DNA: TGTGCCAGTAGTATAGGCCCCGGGACAGGGGGCGGGATCGCAGATACGCAGTATTTT. Translated: CASSIGPGTGGGIADTQYF. The rearrangement uses TRBV19 and TRBJ2-3; 12 nucleotides match TRBD1. The CDR3 consists of 19 residues. V dropped 1 base and J dropped 4; count of bases not matched to a gene: 12. Germline CDR1 LNHDA, CDR2 SQIVND (reference sequence).